Below, 22 T cell receptor beta chains from the same sample are listed, as sequenced in a study of cytomegalovirus exposure and HLA in healthy donors. PCR involved 60 Vbeta and 13 Jbeta primers. The table came from immunoSEQ multiplex PCR; TCRdb's copy has only in-frame clones and leaves some out. The data contain about 120,000 clones, approximately 80% of them seen just once; the ten biggest clones take up around 4.4%. What was sequenced was PBMCs. Receptors originate from a man aged 30 to 39 in good health and CMV-seropositive.

The rearrangement joins TRBV7-8 to TRBJ2-7; D is uncertain. Germline lookup yields CDR1 SGHVS and CDR2 FQNEAQ. The V and J ends lost 1 base and 3 bases respectively, with 7 bases between them. CDR3 length: 13 residues. The CDR3: CASSLGAVYEQYF. CDR3 sequence (DNA): TGTGCCAGCAGCTTAGGGGCAGTCTACGAGCAGTACTTC.

This clone was detected only a few times. This chain joins TRBV11-2 and TRBJ1-2; the match to TRBD1 covers 7 bases. The CDR3 sequence is 14 residues long. Germline CDR1 is SGHAT and CDR2 is FQNNGV. J lost 0 bases, V lost 8 bases, and 6 bases had no gene match. CDR3 residues: CASAYRGANYGYTF. CDR3 DNA sequence: TGTGCCAGCGCTTACAGGGGAGCTAACTATGGCTACACCTTC.

In this sample, this clone turned up once. DNA of the CDR3: TGTGCCAGCAGCTTACCGACAGGGGAGAGCTCTGGAAACACCATATATTTT. Its protein is CASSLPTGESSGNTIYF. The chain links TRBV7-9 to TRBJ1-3; 8 nucleotides match TRBD1. Germline loops: CDR1 SEHNR, CDR2 FQNEAQ (reference sequence). J lost 0 bases, V lost 2 bases, and 6 bases had no gene match. The CDR3 length is 17 residues.

The chain uses TRBV14 and TRBJ2-1; maybe TRBD1 (6 bases). CDR3 length: 14 residues. Trimming removed 4 bases from V and 8 bases from J, with 15 bases in between. The V gene's germline CDR1 is SGHDN and CDR2 FVKESK. The CDR3 DNA sequence: TGTGCCAGCAGCCCCCGGCAGGGGTGGTATGAGCAGTTCTTC. This sequence encodes CASSPRQGWYEQFF.

Concerning this clone: The junction departs from germline at one end; a sequencing error may be responsible. The chain couples TRBV4-3 to TRBJ2-6, with D perhaps TRBD1 (5 bases). The V gene's germline CDR1 is LGHNA and CDR2 YSLEER. This CDR3 region has 17 residues. Written as DNA, the CDR3 is TGCGCCAGCAGCCAAGGGACGGAATTCTCTGGGGCCAACGGCCTGACTTTC. Protein sequence: CASSQGTEFSGANGLTF.

About this clone itself: This sample also contains other DNA sequences that code for the same CDR3. V and J are TRBV27 and TRBJ1-5, with TRBD1 matching 8 bases. The germline CDR1 and CDR2 sequences are MNHEY and SMNVEV (reference sequence). The CDR3 consists of 14 residues. The ends lost 2 bases at V and 4 bases at J; junction bases unmatched: 1. CDR3 residues: CASSLRQGNQPQHF. In DNA, the CDR3 is TGTGCCAGCAGTTTACGACAGGGGAATCAGCCCCAGCATTTT.

Written as DNA, the CDR3 is TGTGCCAGCAGTTTAAGGTTGGGGACAGGAAATACGCAGTATTTT. Its translation is CASSLRLGTGNTQYF. The chain has TRBV28 and TRBJ2-3, with 8 bases that match TRBD1. Germline V gene lookup returns CDR1 MDHEN and CDR2 SYDVKM. Trimming at V came to 2 bases and at J to 7 bases, leaving 8 bases not matched to a gene. This CDR3 region has 15 residues. Complete variable domain (other parts from reference TRBV28 and TRBJ2-3): DVKVTQSSRYLVKRTGEKVFLECVQDMDHENMFWYRQDPGLGLRLIYFSYDVKMKEKGDIPEGYSVSREKKERFSLILESASTNQTSMYLCASSLRLGTGNTQYFGPGTRLTVL.

The chain couples TRBV7-9 to TRBJ1-2; 10 bases agree with TRBD1. V lost 5 bases and J lost 8; bases outside the gene matches: 8. CDR3 length: 14 amino acids. Per the germline V gene, CDR1 is SEHNR and CDR2 is FQNEAQ (reference sequence). The CDR3 sequence is CASSLTGGFGGYTF. CDR3 nucleotide sequence: TGTGCCAGCAGCCTGACAGGGGGCTTTGGGGGCTACACCTTC.

The rearrangement links TRBV30 to TRBJ1-2; TRBD1 is a possible D gene (6 bases). The CDR3 totals 12 residues. Germline CDR1 GTSNPN, CDR2 SVGIG (reference sequence). The V end lost 0 bases, the J end lost 5 bases, and 7 bases lay between the germline ends. The CDR3 region is CAWSVQGYGYTF. DNA of the CDR3: TGTGCCTGGAGTGTACAGGGATATGGCTACACCTTC.

This clone was observed a handful of times. The rearrangement links TRBV28 to TRBJ1-3; D uncertain. Deletions cut 9 bases from V and 2 bases from J, with 11 bases between. The length of the CDR3 is 13 residues. Germline V lookup: CDR1 MDHEN, CDR2 SYDVKM. The CDR3 here is CASTEVTGNTIYF. For the CDR3, the DNA is TGTGCCAGTACCGAGGTAACTGGAAACACCATATATTTT.

V is TRBV4-1 and J is TRBJ2-7; tentatively, D is TRBD2 (6 bases). This CDR3 is 14 amino acids long. Looked up from germline, CDR1 is MGHRA and CDR2 is YSYEKL. The V and J ends lost 3 bases and 2 bases respectively, with 11 bases between them. The DNA for the CDR3 is TGCGCCAGCAGCCAGAGGGACTTCCCCTACGAGCAGTACTTC. This translates into CASSQRDFPYEQYF.

The chain uses TRBV11-2 and TRBJ2-5; tentatively, D is TRBD2 (6 bases). The J call may be wrong; the DNA end is better matched by TRBJ2-7. Germline V gene data show CDR1 as SGHAT and CDR2 as FQNNGV. The CDR3 is made up of 16 amino acids. CDR3 loop: CASSFAGSGPSYEQYF. In nucleotides, the CDR3 is TGTGCCAGCAGTTTTGCCGGAAGCGGGCCGTCCTACGAGCAGTACTTC.

The gene calls are TRBV13 and TRBJ1-1; possibly TRBD1 for D (6 bases). This CDR3 comprises 18 residues. V lost 6 bases, J lost 0 bases, and 23 bases lay in between. Per the germline V gene, CDR1 is PRHDT and CDR2 is FYEKMQ (reference sequence). The CDR3 sequence is CASRNDGLRGHLNTEAFF. As DNA, the CDR3 is TGTGCCAGCAGGAACGATGGACTCAGGGGCCATTTGAACACTGAAGCTTTCTTT.

The chain uses TRBV6-6 and TRBJ1-1; D remains ambiguous. The CDR3 is 16 residues long. The germline CDR1 and CDR2 sequences are MNHNY and SVGAGI (reference sequence). V shed 10 bases and J shed 4 bases, with 25 bases lying between them. CDR3 coding DNA: TGTGCCACCCTGAGCGTTCTCGGATTTGGCGGCACTGAAGCTTTCTTT. The encoded protein is CATLSVLGFGGTEAFF.

The V call is TRBV19, the J call TRBJ2-5; possible D gene TRBD1, 6 bases. The CDR3 has 15 residues. The germline CDR1 and CDR2 sequences are LNHDA and SQIVND (reference sequence). Trimming took off 3 bases at V and 5 bases at J, with 16 bases between the two ends. CDR3: CASSMWGRAVETQYF. The CDR3 bases are TGTGCCAGTAGTATGTGGGGGCGCGCGGTGGAGACCCAGTACTTC.

V usage is TRBV7-8 and J usage is TRBJ2-7; no firm D call. CDR1 SGHVS and CDR2 FQNEAQ come from the germline V gene. CDR3 length: 12 amino acids. V lost 4 bases to trimming and J lost 1 base, with 5 bases between them. In nucleotides, the CDR3 is TGTGCCAGCAGCTACTTATCCTACGAGCAGTACTTC. Amino acids: CASSYLSYEQYF.

The chain combines TRBV10-3 with TRBJ2-2, with 13 bases lining up with TRBD2. The CDR3 spans 18 residues. Trimming removed 1 base from V and 2 bases from J; junction bases left unmatched: 4. The germline V gene has CDR1 ENHRY and CDR2 SYGVKD. CDR3 sequence: CAISELGLAGANTGELFF. The CDR3 region has the DNA TGTGCCATCAGTGAGTTAGGACTAGCGGGGGCAAACACCGGGGAGCTGTTTTTT.

V is TRBV6-1 and J is TRBJ1-2, with D unclear. Between the trimmed V and J ends, which lost 3 bases and 14 bases, there was a span of 19 bases. The CDR3 runs 13 residues. Looked up from germline, CDR1 is MNHNS and CDR2 is SASEGT. The CDR3 DNA reads TGTGCCAGCAGTGATCCGGGTACGGAGCCCCTTACCTTC. It is translated as CASSDPGTEPLTF.

This clone has a single count. This chain uses TRBV28 with TRBJ1-2, with D perhaps TRBD1 (5 bases). There are 13 residues in the CDR3. Germline loops: CDR1 MDHEN, CDR2 SYDVKM. Between the trimmed V and J ends, which lost 4 bases and 4 bases, there was a span of 10 bases. CDR3 protein: CASSSGTLYGYTF. CDR3 DNA: TGTGCCAGCAGTTCCGGGACTCTCTATGGCTACACCTTC.

In DNA, the CDR3 is TGCAGTGCCTCCGCGGCACGGGAGCAGTACTTC. Translation gives CSASAAREQYF. The chain links TRBV20-1 to TRBJ2-7; D ambiguous. Between the trimmed V and J ends, which lost 6 bases and 7 bases, there was a span of 13 bases. The CDR3 length is 11 residues. Germline CDR1 DFQATT, CDR2 SNEGSKA (reference sequence).

CDR3 sequence reads: CASSVGGEIYEQYF. CDR3 nucleotide sequence: TGTGCCAGTAGTGTGGGAGGGGAAATCTACGAGCAGTACTTC. The chain has TRBV19 and TRBJ2-7, with TRBD2 identical over 7 bases. V was clipped by 5 bases and J by 3 bases; unmatched bases: 7. CDR1 is LNHDA, CDR2 SQIVND, per germline (reference sequence). This CDR3 has 14 residues.

The table lists this clone with a few counts. This chain links TRBV2 with TRBJ1-1; D might be TRBD1 (6 bases). This CDR3 comprises 12 residues. The V gene lost 6 bases and the J gene lost 5 bases, with 10 bases spanning the gap. CDR1 is SNHLY, CDR2 FYNNEI, per germline. CDR3 bases: TGTGCCAGCAGATACAGGGTAACTGAAGCTTTCTTT. Translation: CASRYRVTEAFF.